This is a list of T cell receptor beta chains from one sample in a study of cytomegalovirus exposure and HLA in healthy donors. Profiled with immunoSEQ multiplex PCR; TCRdb holds only in-frame clones, not every one. The sample lists tens of thousands of clones; roughly 80% were seen once. Material: PBMCs. These receptors were collected from a man aged 30 to 39 in good health and CMV-seronegative. CDR3s include the opening cysteine and the closing phenylalanine or tryptophan. A D gene is named only where the DNA matches it firmly. Clone size appears in some rows only: once, few, many, or a class for an expanded clone.

-	TRBV19	TRBJ1-1	-	12	CASSIAARAAFF	TGTGCCAGTAGTATTGCTGCCAGGGCAGCTTTCTTT
-	TRBV6-1	TRBJ2-1	-	15	CASTSDRSPYNEQFF	TGTGCCAGCACTAGTGACAGGAGTCCCTACAATGAGCAGTTCTTC
-	TRBV6-4	TRBJ1-6	-	16	CASSDFRDTDNSPLHF	TGTGCCAGCAGTGATTTCCGGGACACGGATAATTCACCCCTCCACTTT
-	TRBV20-1	TRBJ2-5	-	11	CSARDLETQYF	TGCAGTGCTAGAGATCTGGAGACCCAGTACTTC
TRBD1	TRBV6-1	TRBJ2-7	-	14	CASSDGTGSYEQYF	TGTGCCAGCAGTGATGGGACAGGGAGCTACGAGCAGTACTTC
TRBD1	TRBV7-2	TRBJ1-4	-	15	CASSPQTGVNEKLFF	TGTGCCAGCAGCCCTCAGACAGGGGTTAATGAAAAACTGTTTTTT
-	TRBV19	TRBJ2-1	-	15	CASSIESGWDNEQFF	TGTGCCAGTAGTATAGAAAGCGGGTGGGACAATGAGCAGTTCTTC
-	TRBV30	TRBJ1-1	few	12	CAWKSSLGEAFF	TGTGCCTGGAAATCCTCGCTCGGTGAAGCTTTCTTT
-	TRBV25-1	TRBJ2-7	few	10	CASGFYEQYF	TGTGCCAGCGGCTTCTACGAGCAGTACTTC
-	TRBV6-5	TRBJ2-3	-	16	CASSYSGAPGSDTQYF	TGTGCCAGCAGTTACTCAGGGGCGCCGGGTTCAGATACGCAGTATTTT
TRBD2	TRBV10-1	TRBJ2-1	few	16	CASSEASGRAGNEQFF	TGCGCCAGCAGTGAGGCTAGCGGGAGGGCGGGCAATGAGCAGTTCTTC
-	TRBV14	TRBJ2-3	few	13	CASSPGLPDTQYF	TGTGCCAGCAGCCCCGGACTACCAGATACGCAGTATTTT
TRBD1	TRBV10-3	TRBJ2-7	-	13	CAISQGVAYEQYF	TGTGCCATCAGTCAGGGGGTCGCCTACGAGCAGTACTTC
-	TRBV7-2	TRBJ2-1	-	12	CASSDFSYEQFF	TGTGCCAGCAGTGACTTCAGCTATGAGCAGTTCTTC
-	TRBV28	TRBJ1-1	-	12	CASSLGLGEAFF	TGTGCCAGCAGTTTAGGGCTGGGTGAAGCTTTCTTT
TRBD1	TRBV19	TRBJ1-5	-	17	CASSPGGQGVLGQPQHF	TGTGCCAGTAGTCCCGGGGGACAGGGGGTATTGGGGCAGCCCCAGCATTTT
TRBD1	TRBV28	TRBJ2-7	-	15	CASSPGQGVPYEQYF	TGTGCCAGCAGTCCGGGACAGGGGGTGCCCTACGAGCAGTACTTC
-	TRBV11-2	TRBJ1-1	-	17	CASSLVRDNRWNTEAFF	TGTGCCAGCAGCTTAGTTCGGGACAACCGATGGAACACTGAAGCTTTCTTT
TRBD1	TRBV5-1	TRBJ2-5	-	16	CASSLSGTGGFETQYF	TGCGCCAGCAGCTTGTCCGGGACAGGGGGTTTTGAGACCCAGTACTTC
TRBD1	TRBV18	TRBJ1-2	-	17	CASSPPTSTGSAGVNTF	TGTGCCAGCTCACCACCCACTTCGACAGGGAGTGCCGGTGTGAACACCTTC
-	TRBV18	TRBJ2-7	once	14	CASSEGGIPYEQYF	TGTGCCAGCTCAGAGGGGGGGATCCCCTACGAGCAGTACTTC
-	TRBV29-1	TRBJ2-4	-	14	CSVSLGLAKNIQYF	TGCAGCGTTTCTCTCGGACTAGCCAAAAACATTCAGTACTTC
-	TRBV6-5	TRBJ2-7	-	13	CASRGAATYEQYF	TGTGCCAGCAGAGGGGCCGCCACCTACGAGCAGTACTTC
TRBD1	TRBV7-6	TRBJ2-3	-	17	CASSLAPGTGSTDTQYF	TGTGCCAGCAGCTTAGCACCTGGGACAGGTAGCACAGATACGCAGTATTTT
TRBD1	TRBV7-9	TRBJ2-2	once	14	CASSLDRGTGELFF	TGTGCCAGCAGCCTGGACAGGGGCACCGGGGAGCTGTTTTTT
-	TRBV9	TRBJ1-6	-	16	CASSESRSSYNSPLHF	TGTGCCAGCAGCGAGTCTAGGAGCTCCTATAATTCACCCCTCCACTTT
TRBD1	TRBV2	TRBJ2-7	-	14	CASRPGQGRYEQYF	TGTGCCAGCAGGCCGGGACAGGGTAGATACGAGCAGTACTTC
TRBD1	TRBV29-1	TRBJ2-7	-	14	CSVRSRDRVNEQYF	TGCAGCGTTCGATCAAGGGACAGGGTTAACGAGCAGTACTTC
-	TRBV10-3	TRBJ2-3	-	13	CAISGIRIDTQYF	TGTGCCATTTCAGGAATTCGAATAGATACGCAGTATTTT
TRBD1	TRBV30	TRBJ2-6	-	16	CAWRRQGAGGANVLTF	TGTGCCTGGAGAAGACAGGGGGCAGGAGGGGCCAACGTCCTGACTTTC
TRBD1	TRBV6-6	TRBJ1-6	-	14	CATRGDRYNSPLHF	TGTGCCACTAGGGGGGACAGGTATAATTCACCCCTCCACTTT
TRBD1	TRBV5-1	TRBJ1-1	-	15	CASSRQTGLVPEAFF	TGCGCCAGCAGCCGACAGACAGGGCTGGTTCCTGAAGCTTTCTTT
-	TRBV14	TRBJ2-5	-	13	CASSHPLAETQYF	TGTGCCAGCAGCCATCCCCTGGCAGAGACCCAGTACTTC
-	TRBV7-2	TRBJ2-1	-	13	CASSVNRDGEQFF	TGTGCCAGCAGCGTGAACAGGGACGGCGAGCAGTTCTTC
TRBD2	TRBV30	TRBJ2-1	-	16	CAWSDSRTSGYNEQFF	TGTGCCTGGAGCGACTCAAGGACTAGCGGATACAATGAGCAGTTCTTC
TRBD2	TRBV5-4	TRBJ2-3	-	16	CASSSRLAGGTDTQYF	TGTGCCAGCAGCTCGCGACTAGCGGGTGGCACAGATACGCAGTATTTT
-	TRBV30	TRBJ1-1	-	17	CAWSQISRGNRNTEAFF	TGTGCCTGGAGCCAAATTTCGCGGGGAAACCGGAACACTGAAGCTTTCTTT
-	TRBV2	TRBJ1-5	-	14	CASSLRERRQPQHF	TGTGCCAGCAGCCTCAGGGAAAGGAGACAGCCCCAGCATTTT
-	TRBV6-5	TRBJ2-2	-	16	CASSYGRGQNTGELFF	TGTGCCAGCAGTTACGGCAGGGGCCAGAACACCGGGGAGCTGTTTTTT
TRBD2	TRBV6-4	TRBJ2-1	-	16	CASSDSASGDYNEQFF	TGTGCCAGCAGTGACTCGGCTAGCGGGGACTACAATGAGCAGTTCTTC
-	TRBV5-1	TRBJ1-5	once	15	CASSPSGVPNQPQHF	TGCGCCAGCAGCCCCTCGGGGGTTCCAAATCAGCCCCAGCATTTT